This T cell receptor beta chain was documented in a study of T cell responses to AZD1222 COVID-19 vaccine. Study-level points and caveats: Females outnumbered males among donors, who were mostly white British; clonal diversity was possibly underestimated. Among AZD1222 vaccinees, only six or seven were seropositive at baseline.

Clones were sequenced by immunoSEQ multiplex PCR, and TCRdb holds only the in-frame ones, with some missing. The sample carries about 83,000 clones, approximately 90% recorded once. J lost 1 base, V lost 4 bases, and 9 bases had no gene match. The CDR3 covers 16 residues. Looked up from germline, CDR1 is LGHDT and CDR2 is YNNKEL (reference sequence). A note on this clone: What it binds is unknown.

This rearrangement joins TRBV3-1 (or the pseudogene TRBV3-2) to TRBJ1-1; 7 bases are shared with TRBD1. The sequenced sample was peripheral blood, obtained on day 0 of MenACWY control vaccination. This TCR was recovered from an adult in good health. The CDR3 reads CASSPRQGTGNTEAFF. The CDR3, as DNA: TGTGCCAGCAGCCCCAGACAGGGAACGGGGAACACTGAAGCTTTCTTT.